This T cell receptor beta chain was captured by sequencing in a study of shared clonotypes between healthy human individuals. Overall study findings and caveats: Clonotypes shared by all four donors outscored non-shared clonotypes in generation probability.

Repertoires were generated with immunoSEQ multiplex PCR, while TCRdb's copy carries only in-frame clones and drops some. The sample has 850,000 to 1,200,000 clones, 65% to 75% seen once. Each donor was a Caucasian adult residing in Nashville, Tennessee. On this clone: Its antigen is not known.

V lost 2 bases and J lost 7, with 6 bases in between. This CDR3 contains 12 residues. Germline V CDR1 and CDR2: SGHRS, YFSETQ. This TCR was sampled from a man younger than 35 in good health. Sequences were obtained from memory CD4+ T cells sorted from blood. Specified subset: CD45RA-negative fraction. This chain joins TRBV5-1 and TRBJ1-4; D gene uncertain. CDR3 sequence (DNA): TGCGCCAGCAGCTTCGATAGTGAAAAACTGTTTTTT. The encoded protein is CASSFDSEKLFF. Together with reference TRBV5-1 and TRBJ1-4, the CDR3 gives the full variable domain: KAGVTQTPRYLIKTRGQQVTLSCSPISGHRSVSWYQQTPGQGLQFLFEYFSETQRNKGNFPGRFSGRQFSNSRSEMNVSTLELGDSALYLCASSFDSEKLFFGSGTQLSVL.